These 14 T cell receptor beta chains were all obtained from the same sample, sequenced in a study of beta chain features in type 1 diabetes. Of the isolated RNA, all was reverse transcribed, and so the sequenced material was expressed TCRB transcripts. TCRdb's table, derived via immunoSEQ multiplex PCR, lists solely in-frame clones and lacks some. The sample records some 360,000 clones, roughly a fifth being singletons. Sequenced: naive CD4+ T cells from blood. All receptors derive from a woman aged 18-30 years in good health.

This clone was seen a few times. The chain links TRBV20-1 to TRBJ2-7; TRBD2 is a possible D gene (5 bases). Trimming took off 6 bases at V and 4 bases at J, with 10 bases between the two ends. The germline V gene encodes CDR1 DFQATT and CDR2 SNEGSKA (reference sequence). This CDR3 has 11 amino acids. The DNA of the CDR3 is TGCAGTGCCCGCGAGGGATACGAGCAGTACTTC. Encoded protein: CSAREGYEQYF.

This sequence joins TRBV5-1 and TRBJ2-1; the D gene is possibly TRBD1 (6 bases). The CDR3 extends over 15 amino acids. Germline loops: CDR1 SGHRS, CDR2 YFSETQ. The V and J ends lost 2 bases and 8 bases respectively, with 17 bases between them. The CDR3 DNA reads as TGCGCCAGCAGCTTTCAACCCCCCAGGGGAGATGAGCAGTTCTTC. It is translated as CASSFQPPRGDEQFF.

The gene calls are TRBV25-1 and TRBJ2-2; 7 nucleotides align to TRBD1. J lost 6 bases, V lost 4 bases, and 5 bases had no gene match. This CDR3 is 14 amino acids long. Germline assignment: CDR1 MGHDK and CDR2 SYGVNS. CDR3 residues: CASSGDSWSGELFF. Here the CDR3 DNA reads TGTGCCAGCAGTGGGGACAGTTGGTCCGGGGAGCTGTTTTTT.

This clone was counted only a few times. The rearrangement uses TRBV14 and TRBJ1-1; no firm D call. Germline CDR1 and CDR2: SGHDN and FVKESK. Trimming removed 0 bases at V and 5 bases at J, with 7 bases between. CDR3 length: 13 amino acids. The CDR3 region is CASSQERQTEAFF. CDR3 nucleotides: TGTGCCAGCAGCCAAGAACGACAAACTGAAGCTTTCTTT.

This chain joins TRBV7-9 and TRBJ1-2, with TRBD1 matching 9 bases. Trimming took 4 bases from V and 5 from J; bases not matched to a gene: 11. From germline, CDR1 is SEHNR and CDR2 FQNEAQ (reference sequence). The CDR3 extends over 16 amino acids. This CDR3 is CASSSTPTGGGYGYTF. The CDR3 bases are TGTGCCAGCAGCTCGACCCCGACAGGGGGAGGATATGGCTACACCTTC.

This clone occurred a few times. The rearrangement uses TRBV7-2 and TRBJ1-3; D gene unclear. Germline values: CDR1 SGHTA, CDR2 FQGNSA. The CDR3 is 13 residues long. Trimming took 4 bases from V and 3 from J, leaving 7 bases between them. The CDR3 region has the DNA TGTGCCAGCAGCTCATCGAGTGGAAACACCATATATTTT. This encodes CASSSSSGNTIYF.

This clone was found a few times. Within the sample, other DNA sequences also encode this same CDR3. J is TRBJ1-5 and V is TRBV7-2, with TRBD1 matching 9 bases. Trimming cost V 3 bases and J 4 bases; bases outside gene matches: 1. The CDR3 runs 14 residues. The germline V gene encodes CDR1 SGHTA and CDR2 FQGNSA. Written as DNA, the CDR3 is TGTGCCAGCAGCTTCGGACAGGGGAATCAGCCCCAGCATTTT. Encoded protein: CASSFGQGNQPQHF.

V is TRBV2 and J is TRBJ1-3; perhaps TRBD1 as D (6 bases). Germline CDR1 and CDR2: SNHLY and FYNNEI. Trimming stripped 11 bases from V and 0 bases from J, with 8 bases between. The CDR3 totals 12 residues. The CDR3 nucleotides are TGTGCCGGGGGCGCCTCTGGAAACACCATATATTTT. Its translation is CAGGASGNTIYF.

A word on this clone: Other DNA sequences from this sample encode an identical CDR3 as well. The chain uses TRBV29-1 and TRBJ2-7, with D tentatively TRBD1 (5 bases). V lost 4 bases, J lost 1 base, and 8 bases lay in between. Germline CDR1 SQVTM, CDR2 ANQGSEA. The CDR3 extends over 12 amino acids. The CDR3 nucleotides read TGCAGCGTTGCGACAGCATCCTACGAGCAGTACTTC. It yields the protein CSVATASYEQYF.

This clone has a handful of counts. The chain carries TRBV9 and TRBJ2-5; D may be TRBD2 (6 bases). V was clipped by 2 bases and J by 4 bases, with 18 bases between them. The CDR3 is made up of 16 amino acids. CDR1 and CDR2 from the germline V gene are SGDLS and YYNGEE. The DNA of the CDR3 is TGTGCCAGCAGCGTTCTTAGCGGAGATAAGGGAGAGACCCAGTACTTC. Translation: CASSVLSGDKGETQYF.

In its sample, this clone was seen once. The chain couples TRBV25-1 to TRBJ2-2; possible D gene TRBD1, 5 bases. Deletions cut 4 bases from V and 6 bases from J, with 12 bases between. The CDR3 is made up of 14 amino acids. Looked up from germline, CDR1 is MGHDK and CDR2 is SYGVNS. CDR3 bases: TGTGCCAGCAGTGCCGCTCTAGGGGCCGGGGAGCTGTTTTTT. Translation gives CASSAALGAGELFF.

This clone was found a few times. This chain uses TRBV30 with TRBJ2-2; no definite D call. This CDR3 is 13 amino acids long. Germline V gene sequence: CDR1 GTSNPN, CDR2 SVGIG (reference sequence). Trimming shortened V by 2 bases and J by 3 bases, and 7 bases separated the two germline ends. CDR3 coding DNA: TGTGCCTGGAGTCGACTCGACACCGGGGAGCTGTTTTTT. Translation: CAWSRLDTGELFF.

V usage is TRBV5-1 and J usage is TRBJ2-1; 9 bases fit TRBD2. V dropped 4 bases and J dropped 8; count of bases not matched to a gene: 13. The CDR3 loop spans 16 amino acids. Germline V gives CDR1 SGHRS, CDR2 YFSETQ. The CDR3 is CASSLPGLAMRDEQFF. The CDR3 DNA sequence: TGCGCCAGCAGCCTACCGGGACTAGCAATGAGGGATGAGCAGTTCTTC. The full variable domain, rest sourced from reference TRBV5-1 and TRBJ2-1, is KAGVTQTPRYLIKTRGQQVTLSCSPISGHRSVSWYQQTPGQGLQFLFEYFSETQRNKGNFPGRFSGRQFSNSRSEMNVSTLELGDSALYLCASSLPGLAMRDEQFFGPGTRLTVL.

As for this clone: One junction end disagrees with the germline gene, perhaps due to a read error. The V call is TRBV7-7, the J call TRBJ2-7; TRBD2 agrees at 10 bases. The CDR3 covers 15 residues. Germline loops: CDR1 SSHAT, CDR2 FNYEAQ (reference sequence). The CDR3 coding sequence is TGTGCTAGCAGCCCCCAACTAGCGGGGCCCTACGAGCAGTACTTC. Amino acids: CASSPQLAGPYEQYF.